What follows are 32 T cell receptor beta chains derived from one specimen sequenced in a study of cytomegalovirus exposure and HLA in healthy donors. PCR employed 60 Vbeta and 13 Jbeta primers. TCRdb's copy holds only in-frame clones and misses some; the assay was immunoSEQ multiplex PCR. The sample lists about 100,000 clones, roughly 74% occurring once. The sequenced sample was PBMCs. These receptors were collected from a woman in her thirties or forties in good health and CMV-seronegative.

The chain combines TRBV4-1 with TRBJ1-1; D not certain. Deletions cut 0 bases from V and 11 bases from J, with 19 bases between. CDR3 size: 15 residues. Germline V lookup: CDR1 MGHRA, CDR2 YSYEKL. Here the CDR3 reads CASSQESRDRGLAFF. CDR3 DNA: TGCGCCAGCAGCCAAGAGTCGCGGGATCGGGGATTGGCTTTCTTT.

V gene TRBV2 combines with J gene TRBJ2-4; 8 bases agree with TRBD1. Germline V gives CDR1 SNHLY, CDR2 FYNNEI. V was pared by 6 bases and J by 8 bases, with 12 bases of the junction left unmatched. The CDR3 spans 15 residues. The CDR3 sequence: CASSDPGTGGDIQYF. CDR3 coding DNA: TGTGCCAGCAGCGATCCCGGGACAGGAGGGGACATTCAGTACTTC.

The rearrangement uses TRBV28 and TRBJ2-3, with TRBD2 identical over 8 bases. The CDR3 is made up of 16 amino acids. Germline V gene sequence: CDR1 MDHEN, CDR2 SYDVKM. The junction had 13 bases not matched to a gene; V was cut back by 6 bases and J by 5 bases. CDR3 loop: CASSTAGVTFGDTQYF. The CDR3 nucleotides read TGTGCCAGCAGCACAGCGGGAGTAACATTCGGAGATACGCAGTATTTT. The whole variable domain, filled in from reference TRBV28 and TRBJ2-3, reads DVKVTQSSRYLVKRTGEKVFLECVQDMDHENMFWYRQDPGLGLRLIYFSYDVKMKEKGDIPEGYSVSREKKERFSLILESASTNQTSMYLCASSTAGVTFGDTQYFGPGTRLTVL.

V usage is TRBV5-6 and J usage is TRBJ2-5; D uncertain. V gave up 0 bases and J gave up 5 bases, with 11 bases separating them. Germline assignment: CDR1 SGHDT and CDR2 YYEEEE. CDR3 length: 14 residues. The CDR3: CASSLAAAKETQYF. Here the CDR3 DNA reads TGTGCCAGCAGCTTGGCGGCAGCGAAGGAGACCCAGTACTTC.

The genes are TRBV28 and TRBJ1-2; tentatively, D is TRBD1 (6 bases). CDR1 is MDHEN, CDR2 SYDVKM, per germline. This CDR3 spans 15 amino acids. V lost 3 bases to trimming and J lost 4 bases, with 15 bases between them. Here the CDR3 DNA reads TGTGCCAGCAGTTTCGCGCAGGGGATTATCTATGGCTACACCTTC. Amino acids: CASSFAQGIIYGYTF.

The rearrangement joins TRBV19 to TRBJ2-7; 10 nucleotides line up with TRBD1. CDR3 size: 15 residues. Germline loops: CDR1 LNHDA, CDR2 SQIVND (reference sequence). V dropped 4 bases and J dropped 6; count of bases not matched to a gene: 9. The CDR3 nucleotides read TGTGCCAGTAGTAGGACAGGGGGGAGGACTCTCGAGCAGTACTTC. Amino acid sequence: CASSRTGGRTLEQYF.

The chain couples TRBV5-1 to TRBJ2-5; D perhaps matches TRBD1 (6 bases). V was trimmed by 1 base and J by 4 bases, leaving 11 bases between them. This CDR3 contains 14 residues. From germline, CDR1 is SGHRS and CDR2 YFSETQ. CDR3 in DNA: TGCGCCAGCAGCTTGTATGGGGGCTTAGAGACCCAGTACTTC. This encodes CASSLYGGLETQYF.

The V and J genes are TRBV29-1 and TRBJ2-2; 9 bases match TRBD1. The CDR3 has 14 residues. Germline lookup yields CDR1 SQVTM and CDR2 ANQGSEA. V was pared by 5 bases and J by 5 bases, with 6 bases of the junction left unmatched. Here the CDR3 reads CSVPGTGSTGELFF. In DNA form, the CDR3 reads TGCAGCGTTCCCGGGACAGGGTCGACCGGGGAGCTGTTTTTT.

The chain joins TRBV7-9 to TRBJ2-3, with D perhaps matching TRBD2 (7 bases). Trimming cost V 2 bases and J 0 bases, with 12 bases left between them. CDR3 length equals 16 residues. CDR1 and CDR2 from the germline V gene are SEHNR and FQNEAQ (reference sequence). In DNA form, the CDR3 reads TGTGCCAGCAGCTTAAAGGCGGGGGCCAGCACAGATACGCAGTATTTT. Residues: CASSLKAGASTDTQYF.

This chain links TRBV9 with TRBJ2-7; possibly TRBD1 for D (6 bases). The germline gives CDR1 SGDLS, CDR2 YYNGEE. The CDR3 sequence is 14 residues long. Trimming left V 3 bases short and J 0 bases short, with 10 bases between. In DNA form, the CDR3 reads TGTGCCAGCAGCGGCGGACAGAGCTCCTACGAGCAGTACTTC. It yields the protein CASSGGQSSYEQYF.

This chain joins TRBV11-2 and TRBJ1-2; D is possibly TRBD1 (6 bases). V lost 1 base to trimming and J lost 2 bases, with 17 bases between them. Germline values: CDR1 SGHAT, CDR2 FQNNGV. The CDR3 totals 17 residues. CDR3 region: CASSLGLGHTINYGYTF. The CDR3 region has the DNA TGTGCCAGCAGCTTAGGCCTGGGACACACCATCAACTATGGCTACACCTTC.

The chain employs TRBV5-1 and TRBJ2-1, with 11 bases that match TRBD1. This CDR3 comprises 16 residues. Germline CDR1 SGHRS, CDR2 YFSETQ. V gave up 4 bases and J gave up 4 bases; unmatched junction bases: 7. The CDR3 protein is CASSRMGQGGYNEQFF. Written as DNA, the CDR3 is TGCGCCAGCAGCCGAATGGGACAGGGGGGTTACAATGAGCAGTTCTTC.

The rearrangement links TRBV11-2 to TRBJ2-5; 9 positions agree with TRBD2. The J call could be wrong; TRBJ2-7 is a better fit for the DNA end. The CDR3 spans 16 residues. Germline V gene lookup returns CDR1 SGHAT and CDR2 FQNNGV. The CDR3 region is CASSLSGLAYSYEQYF. DNA of the CDR3: TGTGCCAGCAGCTTATCGGGACTAGCCTACTCCTACGAGCAGTACTTC.

The chain carries TRBV18 and TRBJ2-5; 10 bases map to TRBD2. Trimming took 3 bases from V and 5 from J; bases not matched to a gene: 12. The CDR3 extends over 17 amino acids. Germline CDR1 reads KGHSH; CDR2 reads LQKENI. The chain's CDR3 is CASSPGLAEGQGETQYF. CDR3 coding DNA: TGTGCCAGCTCACCTGGACTAGCGGAGGGGCAGGGGGAGACCCAGTACTTC.

CDR3 amino acids: CASSQEPGRGQGNTIYF. The CDR3 nucleotides read TGTGCCAGCAGCCAAGAACCGGGCAGGGGCCAAGGAAACACCATATATTTT. This sequence joins TRBV4-2 and TRBJ1-3; TRBD1 is a possible D gene (6 bases). From germline, CDR1 is LGHNA and CDR2 YNFKEQ. This CDR3 comprises 17 residues. Trimming took off 0 bases at V and 4 bases at J, with 16 bases between the two ends.

The chain recombines TRBV18 with TRBJ1-1; the D gene is possibly TRBD1 (6 bases). Germline V lookup: CDR1 KGHSH, CDR2 LQKENI. The V end lost 1 base, the J end lost 7 bases, and 13 bases lay between the germline ends. This CDR3 spans 14 amino acids. DNA of the CDR3: TGTGCCAGCTCACCACGGGAGGGGGTGGGTGAAGCTTTCTTT. Translated: CASSPREGVGEAFF.

This rearrangement joins TRBV6-6 to TRBJ2-7; 13 positions agree with TRBD2. Trimming cost V 6 bases and J 6 bases; bases outside gene matches: 5. This CDR3 has 14 residues. Germline V gives CDR1 MNHNY, CDR2 SVGAGI (reference sequence). CDR3 sequence: CASRTSGGAGEQYF. In nucleotides, the CDR3 is TGTGCCAGCAGAACTAGCGGGGGGGCGGGCGAGCAGTACTTC.

This clone was found a few times. The V and J genes are TRBV6-1 and TRBJ2-7; TRBD1 is a possible D gene (6 bases). The length of the CDR3 is 15 residues. Germline values: CDR1 MNHNS, CDR2 SASEGT. Trimming pared 3 bases from V and 0 bases from J, leaving 12 bases between. The CDR3 sequence: CASSETGQSSYEQYF. CDR3 bases: TGTGCCAGCAGTGAGACAGGACAAAGCTCCTACGAGCAGTACTTC.

There are a few counts of this clone. The CDR3 reads CARWEGIHTEAFF. The CDR3 DNA reads as TGTGCCAGGTGGGAGGGGATTCACACTGAAGCTTTCTTT. J is TRBJ1-1 and V is TRBV11-1, with D maybe TRBD1 (5 bases). Germline CDR1 reads SGHAT; CDR2 reads FQDESV (reference sequence). V shed 9 bases and J shed 3 bases, with 14 bases lying between them. This CDR3 region has 13 residues. The whole variable domain, filled in from reference TRBV11-1 and TRBJ1-1, reads EAEVAQSPRYKITEKSQAVAFWCDPISGHATLYWYRQILGQGPELLVQFQDESVVDDSQLPKDRFSAERLKGVDSTLKIQPAELGDSAMYLCARWEGIHTEAFFGQGTRLTVV.

V is TRBV6-1 and J is TRBJ1-5, with 12 nucleotides matching TRBD1. Germline CDR1 reads MNHNS; CDR2 reads SASEGT. V dropped 4 bases and J dropped 7; count of bases not matched to a gene: 8. The CDR3 consists of 16 residues. The CDR3 is CASSGPGTGGEQPQHF. CDR3 nucleotide sequence: TGTGCCAGCAGTGGTCCCGGGACAGGGGGCGAGCAGCCCCAGCATTTT.

This clone was seen once. The chain carries TRBV28 and TRBJ1-1, with D perhaps TRBD1 (6 bases). Per germline, CDR1 MDHEN and CDR2 SYDVKM. The CDR3 length is 15 residues. V dropped 2 bases and J dropped 3 bases, with 13 bases sitting between them. The CDR3 bases are TGTGCCAGCAGTTTACCAGGGGTCGCTCACACTGAAGCTTTCTTT. As protein: CASSLPGVAHTEAFF.

The rearrangement joins TRBV19 to TRBJ2-6; possible D gene TRBD1, 6 bases. V lost 6 bases and J lost 2, with 11 bases in between. This CDR3 is 15 amino acids long. The germline V gene has CDR1 LNHDA and CDR2 SQIVND (reference sequence). The CDR3 is CASSLQGTGANVLTF. The CDR3 DNA reads TGTGCCAGTAGCCTACAGGGAACTGGGGCCAACGTCCTGACTTTC.

The DNA for the CDR3 is TGTGCCAGCAGCTTCGACTCTTCTGGGGCCAACGTCCTGACTTTC. Translated, it gives CASSFDSSGANVLTF. The chain is built from TRBV11-2 and TRBJ2-6; no firm D call. This CDR3 comprises 15 residues. V gave up 3 bases and J gave up 1 base, with 7 bases separating them. CDR1 SGHAT and CDR2 FQNNGV come from the germline V gene. Looking up the rest from reference TRBV11-2 and TRBJ2-6 gives the full variable domain: EAGVAQSPRYKIIEKRQSVAFWCNPISGHATLYWYQQILGQGPKLLIQFQNNGVVDDSQLPKDRFSAERLKGVDSTLKIQPAKLEDSAVYLCASSFDSSGANVLTFGAGSRLTVL.

The chain recombines TRBV10-2 with TRBJ2-5; TRBD1 agrees at 9 bases. TRBJ2-7 explains the end of the DNA better; the J call may be wrong. This CDR3 has 14 residues. Per germline, CDR1 WSHSY and CDR2 SAAADI. CDR3 sequence: CASILDRGAYEQYF. Here the CDR3 DNA reads TGCGCCAGCATTTTAGACAGGGGGGCCTACGAGCAGTACTTC.

The chain couples TRBV25-1 to TRBJ2-5; D possibly corresponds to TRBD1 (6 bases). The V gene's germline CDR1 is MGHDK and CDR2 SYGVNS. V was trimmed by 0 bases and J by 4 bases, leaving 12 bases between them. CDR3 length: 15 residues. The CDR3 DNA reads as TGTGCCAGCAGTGAATACGACTTACAGGGAGAGACCCAGTACTTC. Protein product: CASSEYDLQGETQYF.

This clone was seen once. The chain uses TRBV5-6 and TRBJ1-5, with D possibly matching TRBD1 (6 bases). Germline CDR1 is SGHDT and CDR2 is YYEEEE. Trimming stripped 3 bases from V and 3 bases from J, with 10 bases between. This CDR3 spans 14 amino acids. DNA of the CDR3: TGTGCCAGCAGCTCTGGACAGTACAATCAGCCCCAGCATTTT. Encoded protein: CASSSGQYNQPQHF.

The CDR3 reads CASGGEGSNYGYTF. CDR3 sequence (DNA): TGTGCCAGCGGGGGGGAAGGGAGTAACTATGGCTACACCTTC. The chain has TRBV6-5 and TRBJ1-2; D possibly corresponds to TRBD1 (5 bases). The germline V gene has CDR1 MNHEY and CDR2 SVGAGI. Trimming shortened V by 8 bases and J by 1 base, and 14 bases separated the two germline ends. CDR3 size: 14 residues.

Details on this clone: A read error may account for a junction end that differs from germline. The chain recombines TRBV7-9 with TRBJ1-4; D gene unclear. CDR1 and CDR2 (germline): SEHNR, FQNEAQ (reference sequence). CDR3 size: 14 residues. The CDR3 DNA is TGTTCCAGCAGTTACACGTCGACTAATGAAAAACTGTTTTTT. It translates to CSSSYTSTNEKLFF.

The chain links TRBV9 to TRBJ2-5, with 10 bases lining up with TRBD2. Germline V gene sequence: CDR1 SGDLS, CDR2 YYNGEE. J was trimmed by 9 bases and V by 6 bases; bases with no gene match: 8. The CDR3 runs to 13 residues. The CDR3 is CASNLAGEEAQYF. The CDR3 region has the DNA TGTGCCAGCAACCTAGCGGGAGAGGAGGCCCAGTACTTC.

The V and J genes are TRBV4-1 and TRBJ2-2; D ambiguous. Germline values: CDR1 MGHRA, CDR2 YSYEKL. The V end was cut by 0 bases, the J end by 2 bases, with 10 bases between. The CDR3 is 16 amino acids. The CDR3 is CASSQEFGRNTGELFF. The CDR3 DNA sequence: TGCGCCAGCAGCCAAGAGTTTGGCAGAAACACCGGGGAGCTGTTTTTT.

V and J are TRBV9 and TRBJ1-3; D remains unclear. V lost 0 bases and J lost 1, with 20 bases in between. Germline V gene data show CDR1 as SGDLS and CDR2 as YYNGEE. The CDR3 is made up of 19 amino acids. CDR3 sequence reads: CASSVGGFAAGRSGNTIYF. The CDR3, as DNA: TGTGCCAGCAGCGTAGGTGGATTTGCCGCAGGCCGGTCTGGAAACACCATATATTTT.

The gene calls are TRBV5-5 and TRBJ2-3, with TRBD1 as a possible D gene (6 bases). With 0 bases removed from V and 3 bases from J, the gap between germline ends came to 11 bases. CDR1 and CDR2 (germline): SGHKS, YYEKEE (reference sequence). CDR3 length equals 15 residues. Here the CDR3 DNA reads TGTGCCAGCAGCTTGGGTGGGCAGGGGACAGATACGCAGTATTTT. This sequence encodes CASSLGGQGTDTQYF.